This TCR beta chain was captured in a study of T cell repertoires in cytomegalovirus infection. CDR1 and CDR2 from the germline V gene are LGHDT and YNNKEL (reference sequence). The CDR3 spans 15 residues. TCRdb reprocessed the reads via MiXCR and lists one record per CDR3 protein. The sample gives approximately 590,000 distinct CDR3 sequences, approximately 40% of which show up once; about 48% is in the top ten. This clonotype is a singleton in its sample. Its specificity is not known. At one of its ends the junction is not consistent with the germline gene, which may arise from a read error. This TCR came from a human donor in good health (CMV status not recorded). Some clones in this sample may be carry-over from other donors' samples. The chain links TRBV3-1 to TRBJ1-4; D is uncertain. Sequencing used cultured PBMCs, obtained from culture after CMV antigen stimulation. The CDR3 DNA reads TGTGCCAGCAGCGGCCGGACGGCTACTAATAAAAAACTGTTTTTT. It codes for CASSGRTATNKKLFF.